The T cell receptor beta chain under discussion was sequenced for a study of blood T cells in healthy people across ages (dated by TCRdb to between 2014 and 2017). Turning to the overall study: Template switching captured roughly one uniquely barcoded TCR beta cDNA molecule per two T cells in model experiments. Two additional independent replicas of 1 million unique cDNA reads from the same blood draw were analyzed for two donors (one aged 18 to 30 and one aged 80 or older). The donors were divided into four age groups: young (average around 17 years), middle-aged (approximately 41), aged (about 62) and long-lived (around 80). To avoid experimental bias, donors of different ages were distributed randomly across sequencing lanes. The study measured age-related changes in TCR beta repertoire diversity using deep sequencing normalized with unique cDNA molecular identifiers. On the study overall, not on this receptor specifically: Total diversity estimates from one million sequenced T cells were considered lower bounds and underestimates. Donor CMV infection status was unknown, potentially confounding age-related changes in expanded clonotypes. Observed TCR beta diversity correlated strongly with the percentage of naive T cells measured by flow cytometry. Compared with the aged group, the long-lived group had more naive CD4+ T cells, fewer expanded clones and increased TCR diversity, suggesting age selection. Conclusive comparison of naive and antigen-experienced compartments was prevented by the profiling of bulk unsorted PBMCs. As age increased, observed TCR beta diversity per million T cells dropped in a roughly linear way, and a significant reduction was already evident by age roughly 40.

Library preparation used 5' RACE. This sample was sequenced with an Illumina HiSeq 2500. A second PCR of roughly 7 to 12 cycles was run with a J-beta primer mix and a sample-barcoded 5' primer. A unique molecular identifier was introduced onto each TCR beta cDNA molecule by a template-switch 5' adaptor carrying 12 random nucleotides. Each sample yielded at least 3 million CDR3-containing paired-end reads. First-strand cDNA synthesis was performed from all RNA using the Mint cDNA synthesis kit, with priming by a TRBC-specific oligonucleotide. Following uracil-DNA glycosylase treatment, all cDNA underwent a first 18-cycle PCR with the universal primers M1SS and BC2_uni_R. The source study handled its data this way. Each sample was normalized by randomly selecting 1 million high-quality reads, each carrying a distinct molecular identifier. Reads sharing molecular identifiers were discarded rather than binned into consensus sequences. CDR3 identification, clonotype clustering and error correction used MiTCR with a Q25 quality threshold and the strictest error-elimination algorithm. A nonparametric unseen species model using Euler transformation provided a lower-bound estimate of total TCR beta diversity. The raw public data were reprocessed by TCRdb itself: fastp quality trimming at Q25, MiXCR clonotype calling, in-frame beta chains only. Each CDR3 protein gets just one entry, which takes the most common genes and DNA from the rows behind it. The V and J calls and clone size are TCRdb's, not the authors'. For this sample the table gives approximately 790,000 distinct CDR3 sequences, of which 62% were detected only once. The ten largest clones add up to 25% to 35% of the sample.

Trimming costs V 3 bases and J 11 bases, and their ends lie 22 bases apart. The germline V gene encodes CDR1 DFQATT and CDR2 SNEGSKA (reference sequence). From the cysteine up to the phenylalanine, the CDR3 has a length of 14 residues. The sequence is cut down to CDR3 DNA, 42 bases in frame from base 1. This clonotype was counted a few times. There is no known antigen for this receptor. Base qualities are missing; no much larger clone stands one base away. The approximately 39 donors, aged about 6 to 100 years, were systemically healthy Caucasian individuals from Russia. About 9.6 milliliters of peripheral blood were collected from each donor into EDTA-treated Vacutainer tubes. Ficoll-Paque density-gradient centrifugation was used to isolate PBMCs, with at least 7 million per sample. Total RNA was extracted from PBMCs with Trizol reagent, with at least 6 micrograms obtained per sample. For every donor, an aliquot of PBMCs went through flow cytometry to measure the percentages of naive CD45RAhigh/CD27high T cells.

Material: blood. This clonotype was sampled from a young man in good health. In this chain, TRBV20-1 is recombined with TRBJ2-5; the D gene is perhaps TRBD2, from 9 matching bases. This receptor carries the CDR3 CSASRTGLAGEQYF. In nucleotide form, the sequence is TGCAGTGCTAGCAGGACAGGGTTAGCGGGGGAGCAGTACTTC.